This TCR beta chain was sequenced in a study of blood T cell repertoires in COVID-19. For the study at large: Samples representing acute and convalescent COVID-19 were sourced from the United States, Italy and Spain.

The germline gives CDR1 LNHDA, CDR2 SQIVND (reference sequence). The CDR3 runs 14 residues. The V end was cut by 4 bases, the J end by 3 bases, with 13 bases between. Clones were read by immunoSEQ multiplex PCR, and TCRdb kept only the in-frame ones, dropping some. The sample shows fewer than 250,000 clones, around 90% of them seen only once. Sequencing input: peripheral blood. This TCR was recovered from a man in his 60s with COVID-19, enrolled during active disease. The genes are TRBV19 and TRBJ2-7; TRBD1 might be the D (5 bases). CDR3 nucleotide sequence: TGTGCCAGTAGTACCCCAGGCAGGGACTACGAGCAGTACTTC. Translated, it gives CASSTPGRDYEQYF.